Below are 27 T cell receptor beta chains sequenced from a single sample in a study of graft-versus-host responses after intestinal transplantation. For these TCRs, the target antigens are not known. The repertoire was sequenced with immunoSEQ multiplex PCR; TCRdb's copy has only in-frame clones and lacks some. The profile shows some 85,000 clones, around 93% of them singletons. The sample was unstimulated CD8+ T cells sorted from spleen or lymph node cells, taken before transplant. Receptor source: a human donor who was the organ donor for an intestinal transplant.

V is TRBV7-2 and J is TRBJ1-2; D gene uncertain. The V and J ends lost 2 bases and 0 bases respectively, with 22 bases between them. From germline, CDR1 is SGHTA and CDR2 FQGNSA. This CDR3 has 19 residues. CDR3: CASSLFAGSSPRSNYGYTF. DNA of the CDR3: TGTGCCAGCAGCTTATTTGCGGGGAGTTCACCGCGGTCTAACTATGGCTACACCTTC.

J is TRBJ2-7 and V is TRBV2; a weak D match, TRBD2 (6 bases). Looked up from germline, CDR1 is SNHLY and CDR2 is FYNNEI. This CDR3 contains 17 residues. V lost 2 bases and J lost 0, with 17 bases in between. This chain's CDR3 is CASSESRGERSSYEQYF. In DNA form, the CDR3 reads TGTGCCAGCAGTGAAAGTCGCGGGGAGAGGAGCTCCTACGAGCAGTACTTC.

The chain is built from TRBV16 and TRBJ2-4; weak D call: TRBD2 (5 bases). The CDR3 has 17 amino acids. Germline V gene data show CDR1 as KGHSY and CDR2 as FQNENV. Trimming shortened V by 2 bases and J by 0 bases, and 14 bases separated the two germline ends. Written as DNA, the CDR3 is TGTGCCAGCAGCCAAACCGGGATTAGTGTAGCCAAAAACATTCAGTACTTC. Its protein is CASSQTGISVAKNIQYF.

The V and J genes are TRBV30 and TRBJ2-3; D possibly corresponds to TRBD2 (6 bases). Germline CDR1 reads GTSNPN; CDR2 reads SVGIG (reference sequence). V was clipped by 6 bases and J by 13 bases, with 26 bases between them. The CDR3 spans 14 residues. DNA of the CDR3: TGTGCCTGTAATACCGGGACTGATATATGGAGTGAGTATTTT. Residues: CACNTGTDIWSEYF. Together with reference TRBV30 and TRBJ2-3, the CDR3 gives the full variable domain: SQTIHQWPATLVQPVGSPLSLECTVEGTSNPNLYWYRQAAGRGLQLLFYSVGIGQISSEVPQNLSASRPQDRQFILSSKKLLLSDSGFYLCACNTGTDIWSEYFGPGTRLTVL.

The J gene is TRBJ2-5, the V gene TRBV5-1, with 7 bases matching TRBD2. The CDR3 length is 13 residues. V lost 4 bases and J lost 11; bases outside the gene matches: 11. The V gene's germline CDR1 is SGHRS and CDR2 YFSETQ. CDR3 region: CASSPGGFMEQYF. The CDR3, as DNA: TGCGCCAGCAGCCCCGGGGGGTTTATGGAGCAGTACTTC.

This chain connects TRBV19 to TRBJ2-2, with D unresolved. The CDR3 is 13 amino acids. In germline, CDR1 is LNHDA, CDR2 SQIVND (reference sequence). Trimming stripped 3 bases from V and 2 bases from J, with 4 bases between. The CDR3 DNA sequence: TGTGCCAGTAGTATCCAAAACACCGGGGAGCTGTTTTTT. This sequence encodes CASSIQNTGELFF.

The gene calls are TRBV15 and TRBJ2-7, with a weak D call TRBD1 (6 bases). Germline V gene sequence: CDR1 LNHNV, CDR2 YYDKDF (reference sequence). The CDR3 is 12 residues long. Trimming cost V 2 bases and J 6 bases, with 8 bases left between them. As DNA, the CDR3 is TGTGCCACCAGCAGACAGGGGACCGAGCAGTACTTC. As protein: CATSRQGTEQYF.

The chain carries TRBV11-2 and TRBJ2-1; 8 bases are shared with TRBD2. The CDR3 is made up of 14 amino acids. Losses at the gene ends were 1 base for V and 13 bases for J; bases not matched to a gene: 9. The V gene's germline CDR1 is SGHAT and CDR2 FQNNGV. The CDR3 reads CASSLGLAHSPQFF. Here the CDR3 DNA reads TGTGCCAGCAGCTTAGGACTAGCGCACTCGCCTCAGTTCTTC.

This clone has only one observation. The chain has TRBV5-4 and TRBJ2-3; 8 bases are shared with TRBD2. CDR1 and CDR2 (germline): SGHNT, YYREEE (reference sequence). The CDR3 has 16 amino acids. V gave up 4 bases and J gave up 0 bases; unmatched junction bases: 7. CDR3 protein: CASSRGGGGSTDTQYF. The CDR3 DNA sequence: TGTGCCAGCAGCCGGGGGGGCGGCGGGAGCACAGATACGCAGTATTTT. The full variable domain, rest sourced from reference TRBV5-4 and TRBJ2-3, is ETGVTQSPTHLIKTRGQQVTLRCSSQSGHNTVSWYQQALGQGPQFIFQYYREEENGRGNFPPRFSGLQFPNYSSELNVNALELDDSALYLCASSRGGGGSTDTQYFGPGTRLTVL.

The chain employs TRBV2 and TRBJ1-1, with unresolved D. There are 16 residues in the CDR3. V gave up 8 bases and J gave up 1 base, with 20 bases separating them. Germline CDR1 reads SNHLY; CDR2 reads FYNNEI. CDR3 protein: CASPGAAAIENTEAFF. DNA for the CDR3: TGTGCCAGCCCTGGAGCAGCCGCTATCGAGAACACTGAAGCTTTCTTT.

This clone was detected a few times. This chain links TRBV19 with TRBJ2-7, with 9 bases lining up with TRBD1. V was pared by 3 bases and J by 5 bases, with 14 bases of the junction left unmatched. CDR3 length: 17 residues. Germline-derived CDR1 and CDR2 are LNHDA and SQIVND (reference sequence). CDR3 sequence (DNA): TGTGCCAGTAGTATGTCGGGACAGGGAGAGGGTTCGGACGAGCAGTACTTC. Residues: CASSMSGQGEGSDEQYF.

This clone turned up a few times. V usage is TRBV27 and J usage is TRBJ1-2, with D possibly being TRBD1 (5 bases). The CDR3 extends over 14 amino acids. V was clipped by 2 bases and J by 4 bases, with 11 bases between them. Per the germline V gene, CDR1 is MNHEY and CDR2 is SMNVEV (reference sequence). CDR3 protein: CASSLRGGSYGYTF. DNA for the CDR3: TGTGCCAGCAGTTTACGGGGGGGTAGCTATGGCTACACCTTC.

This chain uses TRBV27 with TRBJ1-4; the D gene is possibly TRBD1 (5 bases). The CDR3 contains 14 residues. Trimming pared 6 bases from V and 7 bases from J, leaving 15 bases between. Germline V gene lookup returns CDR1 MNHEY and CDR2 SMNVEV (reference sequence). The CDR3 region is CASSPRDWGEKLFF. The CDR3 region has the DNA TGTGCCAGCAGCCCACGGGACTGGGGTGAAAAACTGTTTTTT.

J is TRBJ2-7 and V is TRBV11-2; unclear D gene. Germline assignment: CDR1 SGHAT and CDR2 FQNNGV. The CDR3 is made up of 14 amino acids. Trimming pared 2 bases from V and 0 bases from J, leaving 8 bases between. The CDR3 here is CASSLPGSSYEQYF. DNA of the CDR3: TGTGCCAGCAGCTTACCAGGTAGCTCCTACGAGCAGTACTTC.

The chain recombines TRBV6-6 with TRBJ2-7, with TRBD1 matching over 7 bases. V was pared by 10 bases and J by 2 bases, with 11 bases of the junction left unmatched. The CDR3 sequence is 14 residues long. Germline CDR1 reads MNHNY; CDR2 reads SVGAGI (reference sequence). The chain's CDR3 is CATGGWAETYEQYF. DNA for the CDR3: TGTGCCACAGGGGGTTGGGCCGAGACCTACGAGCAGTACTTC.

The rearrangement uses TRBV7-3 and TRBJ2-6; 10 nucleotides match TRBD1. V trimming: 3 bases; J trimming: 0 bases; junction bases outside the gene matches: 8. The CDR3 is made up of 19 amino acids. Germline V gene lookup returns CDR1 SGHTA and CDR2 FQGTGA. CDR3 loop: CASSFRTGGSTSGANVLTF. CDR3 DNA: TGTGCCAGCAGCTTCCGGACAGGGGGTTCAACCTCTGGGGCCAACGTCCTGACTTTC.

V usage is TRBV13 and J usage is TRBJ1-2; possible D gene TRBD1, 6 bases. V dropped 5 bases and J dropped 4 bases, with 17 bases sitting between them. The germline gives CDR1 PRHDT, CDR2 FYEKMQ (reference sequence). CDR3 size: 15 residues. CDR3 nucleotide sequence: TGTGCCAGCAGCCCAGGGACACTAGTTGGCTATGGCTACACCTTC. Amino acids: CASSPGTLVGYGYTF. Filled out from reference TRBV13 and TRBJ1-2, the complete variable domain reads AAGVIQSPRHLIKEKRETATLKCYPIPRHDTVYWYQQGPGQDPQFLISFYEKMQSDKGSIPDRFSAQQFSDYHSELNMSSLELGDSALYFCASSPGTLVGYGYTFGSGTRLTVV.

The V gene is TRBV19, the J gene TRBJ2-5, with 7 positions matching TRBD1. Germline CDR1 is LNHDA and CDR2 is SQIVND (reference sequence). The CDR3 contains 14 residues. The V gene end was trimmed by 4 bases and the J gene end by 1 base; junction bases not matched to a gene: 3. This chain's CDR3 is CASSTTGFQETQYF. The CDR3 DNA reads TGTGCCAGTAGTACGACAGGGTTCCAAGAGACCCAGTACTTC. Drawing the rest from reference TRBV19 and TRBJ2-5, the complete variable domain is DGGITQSPKYLFRKEGQNVTLSCEQNLNHDAMYWYRQDPGQGLRLIYYSQIVNDFQKGDIAEGYSVSREKKESFPLTVTSAQKNPTAFYLCASSTTGFQETQYFGPGTRLLVL.

This clone has just one count. The sample contains more than one DNA sequence encoding this CDR3. The chain couples TRBV13 to TRBJ2-1; 8 bases are shared with TRBD1. Germline V gives CDR1 PRHDT, CDR2 FYEKMQ (reference sequence). This CDR3 comprises 12 residues. The junction had 3 bases not matched to a gene; V was cut back by 4 bases and J by 10 bases. As DNA, the CDR3 is TGTGCCAGCAGCTCGACAGGGGCCGAGCAGTTCTTC. This translates into CASSSTGAEQFF.

The V call is TRBV28, the J call TRBJ1-6; D may be TRBD1 (6 bases). This CDR3 has 13 amino acids. Germline V gene data show CDR1 as MDHEN and CDR2 as SYDVKM. Trimming cost V 3 bases and J 10 bases, with 10 bases left between them. CDR3 DNA sequence: TGTGCCAGCAGTTTGCAGGGGTGGTCACCCCTCCACTTT. Translating gives CASSLQGWSPLHF.

The chain employs TRBV7-6 and TRBJ2-2; 8 bases fit TRBD1. The V gene end was trimmed by 3 bases and the J gene end by 3 bases; junction bases not matched to a gene: 6. The CDR3 extends over 16 amino acids. Looked up from germline, CDR1 is SGHVS and CDR2 is FNYEAQ. The CDR3 DNA reads as TGTGCCAGCAGCTTGGGCAGGGGGCGGCACACCGGGGAGCTGTTTTTT. Protein sequence: CASSLGRGRHTGELFF.

The chain carries TRBV4-1 and TRBJ2-7; TRBD1 matches at 9 bases. Germline lookup yields CDR1 MGHRA and CDR2 YSYEKL. After removal of 3 bases from V and 4 bases from J, the junction contained 7 bases not matched to a gene. This CDR3 is 15 amino acids long. The CDR3 here is CASSQTGTGTYEQYF. In DNA form, the CDR3 reads TGCGCCAGCAGCCAGACCGGGACAGGGACTTACGAGCAGTACTTC.

This clone was counted a few times. This chain connects TRBV4-3 to TRBJ1-6; 8 nucleotides align to TRBD1. V lost 1 base and J lost 7; bases outside the gene matches: 0. CDR1 LGHNA and CDR2 YSLEER come from the germline V gene. The CDR3 is made up of 14 amino acids. The CDR3 DNA follows: TGCGCCAGCAGCCAAGGACAGGGGAATTCACCCCTCCACTTT. It is translated as CASSQGQGNSPLHF.

The chain uses TRBV9 and TRBJ2-2; TRBD2 matches at 14 bases. Germline values: CDR1 SGDLS, CDR2 YYNGEE. Trimming took 0 bases from V and 6 from J; bases not matched to a gene: 1. The CDR3 extends over 16 amino acids. The CDR3 spells CASSVGLAGGAGELFF. DNA of the CDR3: TGTGCCAGCAGCGTAGGACTAGCGGGGGGGGCCGGGGAGCTGTTTTTT.

This chain joins TRBV27 and TRBJ2-1; possible D gene TRBD2, 5 bases. V was trimmed by 3 bases and J by 2 bases, leaving 11 bases between them. The CDR3 is 15 amino acids. Germline CDR1 is MNHEY and CDR2 is SMNVEV (reference sequence). CDR3 loop: CASSLVEGTYNEQFF. The CDR3, as DNA: TGTGCCAGCAGTTTGGTAGAGGGTACCTACAATGAGCAGTTCTTC.

The rearrangement links TRBV28 to TRBJ1-5; D unclear. The CDR3 spans 16 residues. V was pared by 7 bases and J by 3 bases, with 19 bases between. Germline CDR1 reads MDHEN; CDR2 reads SYDVKM. CDR3 region: CASTPHGVPLNQPQHF. DNA for the CDR3: TGTGCCAGCACCCCCCACGGAGTCCCCCTCAATCAGCCCCAGCATTTT.

This clone was observed once. This chain links TRBV18 with TRBJ2-7; TRBD2 might be the D (6 bases). Trimming pared 0 bases from V and 3 bases from J, leaving 9 bases between. The CDR3 totals 14 residues. Germline V gene sequence: CDR1 KGHSH, CDR2 LQKENI. The chain's CDR3 is CASSPPEGSYEQYF. The CDR3 DNA reads TGTGCCAGCTCACCACCGGAGGGAAGCTACGAGCAGTACTTC. Full variable domain (outside the CDR3, taken from reference TRBV18 and TRBJ2-7): NAGVMQNPRHLVRRRGQEARLRCSPMKGHSHVYWYRQLPEEGLKFMVYLQKENIIDESGMPKERFSAEFPKEGPSILRIQQVVRGDSAAYFCASSPPEGSYEQYFGPGTRLTVT.